At least ten counts were recorded for the clone carrying this T cell receptor (beta chain). Its matching antigen is unknown. With 0 bases clipped from V and 0 bases from J, the junction kept 4 bases outside the gene matches. The germline CDR1 and CDR2 sequences are LGHNA and YSLEER. The CDR3 spans 17 residues. RNA extraction used unfractionated whole blood as the source of total RNA. This specimen belongs to a study of human T cells and chemical hapten exposure. Points from the study as a whole: With regard to DPC sensitization, TCRs above 1 in 1000 frequency did not change.

TCRdb reprocessed the 5' RACE reads via MiXCR and lists one record per CDR3 protein. The sample yields some 150,000 distinct CDR3 sequences, roughly 4% seen once. The clonotype was recovered from a female donor in good health. V gene TRBV4-3 combines with J gene TRBJ2-1, with TRBD1 identical over 8 bases. The CDR3 sequence: CASSQDLGQGSYNEQFF. The DNA for the CDR3 is TGCGCCAGCAGCCAAGATCTCGGACAGGGCTCCTACAATGAGCAGTTCTTC.